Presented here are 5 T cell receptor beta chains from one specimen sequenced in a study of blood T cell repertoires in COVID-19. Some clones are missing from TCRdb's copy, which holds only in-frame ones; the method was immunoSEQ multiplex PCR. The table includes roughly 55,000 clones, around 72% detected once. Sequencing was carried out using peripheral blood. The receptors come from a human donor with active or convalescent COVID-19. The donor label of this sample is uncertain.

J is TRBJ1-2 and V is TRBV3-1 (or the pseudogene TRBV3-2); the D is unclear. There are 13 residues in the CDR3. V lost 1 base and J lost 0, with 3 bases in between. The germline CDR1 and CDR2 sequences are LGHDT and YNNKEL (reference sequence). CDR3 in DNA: TGTGCCAGCAGCCAAGCAGCTAACTATGGCTACACCTTC. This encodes CASSQAANYGYTF.

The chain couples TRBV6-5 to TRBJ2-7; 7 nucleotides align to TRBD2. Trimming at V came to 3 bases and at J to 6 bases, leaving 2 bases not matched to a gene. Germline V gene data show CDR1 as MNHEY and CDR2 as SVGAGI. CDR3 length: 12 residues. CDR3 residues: CASSYGGGEQYF. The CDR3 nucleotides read TGTGCCAGCAGTTATGGGGGGGGCGAGCAGTACTTC.

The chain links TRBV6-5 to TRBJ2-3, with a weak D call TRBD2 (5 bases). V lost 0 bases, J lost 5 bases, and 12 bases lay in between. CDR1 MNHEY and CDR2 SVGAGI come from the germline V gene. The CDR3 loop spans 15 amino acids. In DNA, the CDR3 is TGTGCCAGCAGTTACTCGGCGGGCTTGGGAGATACGCAGTATTTT. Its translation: CASSYSAGLGDTQYF.

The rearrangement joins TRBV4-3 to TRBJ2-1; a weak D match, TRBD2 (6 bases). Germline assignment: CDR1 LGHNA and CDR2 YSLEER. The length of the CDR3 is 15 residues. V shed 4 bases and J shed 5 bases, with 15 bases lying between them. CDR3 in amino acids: CASSPIAGGNNEQFF. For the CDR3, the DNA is TGCGCCAGCAGCCCTATTGCGGGCGGGAACAATGAGCAGTTCTTC.

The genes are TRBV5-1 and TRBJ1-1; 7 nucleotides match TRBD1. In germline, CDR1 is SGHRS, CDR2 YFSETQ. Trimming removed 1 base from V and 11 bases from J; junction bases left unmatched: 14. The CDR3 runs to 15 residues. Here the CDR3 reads CASSLRTGERVRAFF. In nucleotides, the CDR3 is TGCGCCAGCAGCTTGAGGACAGGAGAGAGGGTGAGGGCTTTCTTT.